This T cell receptor (beta chain) was found in a study of blood T cell repertoires in COVID-19. Study as a whole: PBMCs, B-cell-depleted T cells, or T cells provided the cDNA or gDNA that made up the material.

Individuals aged roughly 18 to 95 years were recruited from 24 US areas. Assay used: immunoSEQ multiplex PCR; TCRdb lists only in-frame clones, some missing. This sample has approximately 200,000 clones, with roughly 87% found just once. The CDR3 loop spans 12 amino acids. V was clipped by 3 bases and J by 4 bases, with 6 bases between them. The gene calls are TRBV12-3 or TRBV12-4 and TRBJ1-1; the D is unclear. The specimen was PBMCs or T cells enriched from blood (not recorded which). The TCR comes from a man aged 25 to 40 in a cohort exposed to, infected with or recovered from COVID-19 (not recorded which). CDR3 loop: CASSFEGTEAFF. DNA of the CDR3: TGTGCCAGCAGTTTTGAGGGCACTGAAGCTTTCTTT.